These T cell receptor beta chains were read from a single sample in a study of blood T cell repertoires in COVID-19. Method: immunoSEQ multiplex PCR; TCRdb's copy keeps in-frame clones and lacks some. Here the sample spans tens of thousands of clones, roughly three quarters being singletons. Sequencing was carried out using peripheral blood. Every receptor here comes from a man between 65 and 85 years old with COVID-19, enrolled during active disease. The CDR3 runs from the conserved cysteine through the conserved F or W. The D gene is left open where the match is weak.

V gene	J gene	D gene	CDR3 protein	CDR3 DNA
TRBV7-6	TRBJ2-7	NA	CASSPTPSQLAYEQYF	TGTGCCAGCAGCCCAACGCCCTCACAGTTAGCCTACGAGCAGTACTTC
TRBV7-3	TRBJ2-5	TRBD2	CASSPLAGGRQTQYF	TGTGCCAGCAGCCCCCTAGCGGGAGGGAGGCAGACCCAGTACTTC
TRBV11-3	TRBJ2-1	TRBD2	CASSQGLAVNNEQFF	TGTGCCAGCAGCCAGGGACTAGCGGTTAACAATGAGCAGTTCTTC
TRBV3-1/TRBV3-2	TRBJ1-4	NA	CASSQEEGATNEKLFF	TGTGCCAGCAGCCAAGAGGAAGGGGCAACTAATGAAAAACTGTTTTTT
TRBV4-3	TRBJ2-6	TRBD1	CASATGQGTMGGNSGANVLTF	TGCGCCAGCGCCACAGGACAGGGGACGATGGGGGGCAACTCTGGGGCCAACGTCCTGACTTTC
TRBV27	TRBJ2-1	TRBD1	CASPKGQSYYNEQFF	TGTGCCAGCCCCAAGGGACAGTCTTACTACAATGAGCAGTTCTTC
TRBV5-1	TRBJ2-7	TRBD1	CASSFGTGGYEQYF	TGCGCCAGCAGCTTTGGGACAGGGGGCTACGAGCAGTACTTC
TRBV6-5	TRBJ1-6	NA	CASSYKGRPNSPLHF	TGTGCCAGCAGTTACAAAGGCAGGCCAAATTCACCCCTCCACTTT
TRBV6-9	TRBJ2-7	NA	CANWPSGSYEQYF	TGTGCCAACTGGCCCAGCGGCTCCTACGAGCAGTACTTC
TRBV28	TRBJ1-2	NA	CASSLMAGNGYTF	TGTGCCAGCAGTTTGATGGCAGGGAATGGCTACACCTTC